This T cell receptor beta chain stems from a study of shared clonotypes between healthy human individuals. Study-wide findings and caveats: Clonotypes that were shared across a handful of donors made up roughly 5% of naive CD4 clonotypes. Non-shared clonotypes had lower generation probabilities than those shared by all four donors.

Negatively enriched CD4+ T cells were divided by CD45RA into naive and memory. As to this clone: Its target is unknown.

For every subset, genomic DNA was evenly distributed across several immunoSEQ plates. Generated by immunoSEQ multiplex PCR, the TCRdb table keeps only in-frame clones and is missing some. The table records 2 million to 2.5 million clones, around 95% of them present only once. The CDR3 sequence is 13 residues long. Germline CDR1 SGHVS, CDR2 FNYEAQ. V lost 2 bases to trimming and J lost 2 bases, with 4 bases between them. Sequences were obtained from naive CD4+ T cells sorted from blood. Subset defined: CD45RA+ positively selected. The chain carries TRBV7-6 and TRBJ1-5; D unclear. The clonotype originates from a man between 18 and 35 years old in good health. The CDR3 protein is CASSLRRNQPQHF. CDR3 nucleotide sequence: TGTGCCAGCAGCTTAAGGCGCAATCAGCCCCAGCATTTT.